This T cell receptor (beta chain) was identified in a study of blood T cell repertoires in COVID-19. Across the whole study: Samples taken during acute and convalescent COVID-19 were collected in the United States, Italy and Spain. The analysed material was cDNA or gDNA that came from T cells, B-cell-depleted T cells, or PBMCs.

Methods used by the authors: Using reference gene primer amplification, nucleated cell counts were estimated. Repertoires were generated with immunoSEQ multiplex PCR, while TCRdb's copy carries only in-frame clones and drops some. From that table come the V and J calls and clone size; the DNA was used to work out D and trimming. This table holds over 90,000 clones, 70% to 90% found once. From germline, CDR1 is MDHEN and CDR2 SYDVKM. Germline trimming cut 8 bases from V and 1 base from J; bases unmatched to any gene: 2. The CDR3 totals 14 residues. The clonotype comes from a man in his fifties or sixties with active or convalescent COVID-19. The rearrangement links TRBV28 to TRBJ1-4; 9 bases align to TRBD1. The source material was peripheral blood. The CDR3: CASGGQGTNEKLFF. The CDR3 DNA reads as TGTGCCAGCGGGGGACAGGGAACTAATGAAAAACTGTTTTTT. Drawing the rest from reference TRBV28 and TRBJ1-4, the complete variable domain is DVKVTQSSRYLVKRTGEKVFLECVQDMDHENMFWYRQDPGLGLRLIYFSYDVKMKEKGDIPEGYSVSREKKERFSLILESASTNQTSMYLCASGGQGTNEKLFFGSGTQLSVL.